This T cell receptor (beta chain) was observed in a study of radiation and T cells in renal cell carcinoma. The study's findings and limits: From baseline, blood top tumor clonotypes peaked at 2 weeks post-radiation.

Time point here: baseline pretreatment blood. The treatment denotes: 15 Gy SBRT to primary tumor, nephrectomy 4 weeks later. Concerning this clone: What it binds is unknown.

The protocol was immunoSEQ multiplex PCR, while the TCRdb copy is restricted to in-frame clones and leaves out a portion. Among about 130,000 clones listed, around nine tenths were seen once. Trimming cost V 2 bases and J 3 bases, with 20 bases left between them. The CDR3 extends over 17 amino acids. Germline CDR1 is LNHNV and CDR2 is YYDKDF (reference sequence). The TCR originated in a woman aged 45-65 years with renal cell carcinoma. The sequencing used blood, collected from a patient whose treatment included radiotherapy and nephrectomy. This chain connects TRBV15 to TRBJ2-7, with D possibly being TRBD1 or TRBD2 (6 bases each). The CDR3 region is CATSRLRGPGLSYEQYF. CDR3 coding DNA: TGTGCCACCAGCAGATTACGGGGGCCGGGCCTAAGCTACGAGCAGTACTTC.